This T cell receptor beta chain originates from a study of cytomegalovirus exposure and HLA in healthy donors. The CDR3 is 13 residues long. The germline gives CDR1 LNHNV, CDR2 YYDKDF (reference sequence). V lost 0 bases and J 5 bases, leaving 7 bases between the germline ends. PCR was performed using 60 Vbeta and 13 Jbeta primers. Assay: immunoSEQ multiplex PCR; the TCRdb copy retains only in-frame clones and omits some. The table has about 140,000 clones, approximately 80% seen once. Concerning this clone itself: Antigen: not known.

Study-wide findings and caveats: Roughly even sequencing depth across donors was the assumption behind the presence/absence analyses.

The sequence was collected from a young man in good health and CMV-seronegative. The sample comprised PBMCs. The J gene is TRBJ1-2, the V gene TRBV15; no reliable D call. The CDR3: CATSRELNYGYTF. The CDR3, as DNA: TGTGCCACCAGCAGAGAACTGAATTATGGCTACACCTTC. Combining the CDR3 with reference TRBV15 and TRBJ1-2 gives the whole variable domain DAMVIQNPRYQVTQFGKPVTLSCSQTLNHNVMYWYQQKSSQAPKLLFHYYDKDFNNEADTPDNFQSRRPNTSFCFLDIRSPGLGDTAMYLCATSRELNYGYTFGSGTRLTVV.